This TCR beta chain was sequenced during a study of T cell responses to AZD1222 COVID-19 vaccine listed by TCRdb under 2021. In the study overall: AZD1222 recipients given second doses at about 4 weeks or at about 12 weeks were pooled, since spike-specific TCR depth and breadth were not found to differ between the two schedules. TCR sequencing was performed for 233 trial participants, of whom about 200 were given two doses of AZD1222 and 26 were given two doses of MenACWY control vaccine. Trial participants were enrolled by age into 18-55, 56-69 and 70-plus year subgroups, with roughly 160, 29 and 62 TCR-sequenced participants respectively. The full study reports these points: Conclusions about previously exposed vaccinees are limited, since just five or six AZD1222 recipients were seropositive for SARS-CoV-2 at baseline. In the small 56-69-year group, the increase in depth fell short of significance, most likely because of low power. No day 14 peak-response samples were available, so repertoires were characterized only after the peak T cell response. Spike-specific TCR breadth and depth rose significantly after two AZD1222 doses compared with day 0 and with MenACWY recipients. The vaccine-associated CD4 TCRs covered the entire spike protein, and the dominant responses fell in regions 160-218 and 743-854. Epitopes outside the regions mutated in the B.1.351 and B.1.1.7 variants were reportedly recognized by nearly half of the unique spike-specific TCRs. Most participants were white British and females outnumbered males, and the authors suggested that clonal diversity may have been underestimated.

Turning to this clone: No cognate antigen has been identified for it. No quality values exist for individual bases; no much larger clone is one base distant.

The label giving this sample's time point can be read as: baseline before first vaccination. Samples from vaccinated people were obtained from the UK trials COV001 and COV002, which included a single-blind randomized controlled phase 2/3 trial of AZD1222 (ChAdOx1 nCoV-19) in healthy adults. For TCRbeta chain sequencing, PBMC samples from trial participants were taken at day 0 and at day 28 after the second dose. Reading from cysteine to phenylalanine, the CDR3 counts 15 amino acids. Left in the record is the CDR3 DNA by itself, 45 bases read in frame from the first base. A distance of 9 bases separates the germline ends of V and J, which lose 0 bases and 1 base respectively. CDR1 ENHRY and CDR2 SYGVKD were looked up in the germline V gene. The CDR3 regions of human TCRbeta chains were analyzed by immunosequencing. In the authors' own workflow: Repertoire TCRs were matched against a reference library of SARS-CoV-2-specific TCRs generated with the MIRA antigen-specificity platform. Breadth was defined as the fraction of unique TCRs that were SARS-CoV-2-associated. Depth was defined as the fraction of total T cells that were SARS-CoV-2-associated. Using the MIRA data, each spike-specific TCR was assigned both to the spike region to which the TCR was reactive and to a CD4 or CD8 class. Log10-transformed breadth and depth values were compared by one-way ANOVA with Sidak's multiple comparisons tests. The table was pulled from immuneACCESS by TCRdb, which kept in-frame rearrangements only. Such tables lose some clones; where checked, under half of the loss comes from unresolved V genes, and the rest has no known cause. That table furnishes V, J and clone size, whereas the DNA furnished D and trimming. The sample table records tens of thousands of clones; roughly nine tenths of these occur just once. Roughly 2.3% of the sample lies in the top ten.

The source was peripheral blood, collected on day 0 of AZD1222 vaccination. The sequence links TRBV10-3 to TRBJ1-2, and possibly TRBD1, on 5 matching bases. The sequence came from an adult in good health. The nucleotides are TGTGCCATCAGTGAGTCGAGGGGCTTTAACTATGGCTACACCTTC. It encodes CAISESRGFNYGYTF.